Following are 13 T cell receptor beta chains from one sample sequenced in a study of blood T cells in healthy people across ages. The authors ran a second PCR of roughly 6 to 12 cycles using a sample-barcoded 5' primer and a J-beta primer mix. TCRdb independently ran MiXCR on the 5' RACE reads; one entry per CDR3 protein. The sample records about 1 million distinct CDR3 sequences, approximately 25% being singletons. This same sample was also taken into another study, of T cells of mothers and their children.

Source material: blood. The receptor set was obtained from a girl aged 2 to 9 in good health.

J is TRBJ2-2 and V is TRBV4-3; D ambiguous. V was clipped by 5 bases and J by 5 bases, with 9 bases between them. Germline CDR1 is LGHNA and CDR2 is YSLEER. This CDR3 region has 13 residues. The CDR3 region has the DNA TGCGCCAGCAGCGTTCTAGGGACCGGGGAGCTGTTTTTT. Protein sequence: CASSVLGTGELFF.

This clonotype has more than one count but fewer than ten. CDR3 DNA: TGCGCCAGCAGCCAAAGAGTGCTAGCGGGACCGGATACGCAGTATTTT. It is translated as CASSQRVLAGPDTQYF. The chain employs TRBV4-1 and TRBJ2-3, with TRBD2 matching over 9 bases. Germline CDR1 is MGHRA and CDR2 is YSYEKL. The trim removed 2 bases at V and 6 bases at J, leaving 9 bases unmatched. This CDR3 has 16 residues.

This clonotype has more than one count but fewer than ten. The chain has TRBV7-2 and TRBJ1-1, with a possible D match to TRBD1 (5 bases). CDR1 is SGHTA, CDR2 FQGNSA, per germline. V was shortened by 2 bases and J by 2 bases, with 18 bases between the two germline ends. The CDR3 has 17 residues. CDR3 amino acids: CASSLMRAGRGNTEAFF. CDR3 sequence (DNA): TGTGCCAGCAGCTTAATGAGGGCAGGGAGAGGCAACACTGAAGCTTTCTTT.

This clonotype was detected a few times. The chain recombines TRBV7-9 with TRBJ2-5; no reliable D call. The end of the DNA fits TRBJ2-1 better, so the J call may be wrong. CDR1 SEHNR and CDR2 FQNEAQ come from the germline V gene (reference sequence). This CDR3 is 13 amino acids long. As DNA, the CDR3 is TGTGCCAGCAGCCCCTCGCAGGCGATGGGACAGTTCTTC. It codes for CASSPSQAMGQFF.

This clonotype occurred a few times. The chain couples TRBV12-3 or TRBV12-4 to TRBJ1-2; D gene unclear. V lost 5 bases and J 1 base, leaving 11 bases between the germline ends. The CDR3 covers 14 residues. The CDR3 loop is CASSLQPGNYGYTF. CDR3 in DNA: TGTGCCAGCAGTCTTCAACCGGGTAACTATGGCTACACCTTC.

This clonotype occurred a few times. This chain links TRBV18 with TRBJ1-1, with D hard to call. Deletions cut 4 bases from V and 1 base from J, with 7 bases between. The CDR3 spans 13 residues. Germline V gene lookup returns CDR1 KGHSH and CDR2 LQKENI. The CDR3: CASSLQKNTEAFF. The CDR3, as DNA: TGTGCCAGCTCACTACAGAAGAACACTGAAGCTTTCTTT.

This clonotype was detected only a few times. CDR3 nucleotide sequence: TGTGCCAGCAGCTCCGACATTCGCTCTGGAAACACCATATATTTT. Protein: CASSSDIRSGNTIYF. The chain couples TRBV7-9 to TRBJ1-3, with D uncertain. Germline V gene lookup returns CDR1 SEHNR and CDR2 FQNEAQ (reference sequence). This CDR3 has 15 amino acids. Trimming removed 4 bases from V and 0 bases from J, with 10 bases in between.

The CDR3 loop reads CASSLGTLGNSPLHF. The CDR3 nucleotides are TGTGCCAGCAGTTTGGGGACCCTGGGGAATTCACCCCTCCACTTT. The chain employs TRBV6-5 and TRBJ1-6; a possible D gene is TRBD1 (5 bases). The germline V and J ends were trimmed by 4 bases and 7 bases, with 14 bases remaining between them. Per germline, CDR1 MNHEY and CDR2 SVGAGI. This CDR3 comprises 15 residues.

This chain connects TRBV20-1 to TRBJ2-3; TRBD1 matches at 7 bases. The CDR3 covers 11 residues. V gave up 6 bases and J gave up 10 bases; unmatched junction bases: 7. Germline V lookup: CDR1 DFQATT, CDR2 SNEGSKA (reference sequence). The CDR3 is CSAPQGIAQYF. CDR3 sequence (DNA): TGCAGTGCACCACAGGGGATAGCGCAGTATTTT.

V gene TRBV3-1 combines with J gene TRBJ2-2, with 7 bases fitting TRBD1. V lost 11 bases to trimming and J lost 1 base; unmatched junction nucleotides: 7. The CDR3 runs 14 residues. Per the germline V gene, CDR1 is LGHDT and CDR2 is YNNKEL (reference sequence). CDR3 nucleotides: TGTGCCTCCCACAGGGGAGAGAACACCGGGGAGCTGTTTTTT. Protein sequence: CASHRGENTGELFF. Drawing the rest from reference TRBV3-1 and TRBJ2-2, the complete variable domain is DTAVSQTPKYLVTQMGNDKSIKCEQNLGHDTMYWYKQDSKKFLKIMFSYNNKELIINETVPNRFSPKSPDKAHLNLHINSLELGDSAVYFCASHRGENTGELFFGEGSRLTVL.

The V and J genes are TRBV9 and TRBJ2-7, with 7 bases fitting TRBD1. CDR1 and CDR2 (germline): SGDLS, YYNGEE. After removal of 4 bases from V and 4 bases from J, the junction contained 8 bases not matched to a gene. The CDR3 has 14 residues. The CDR3 DNA is TGTGCCAGCAGCCCCTCACAGGGGTGGTACGAGCAGTACTTC. Its translation: CASSPSQGWYEQYF.

This clonotype was detected a few times. The rearrangement links TRBV2 to TRBJ2-5; a possible D gene is TRBD1 (5 bases). The J call may be mistaken, given a closer DNA end match to TRBJ2-1. Per the germline V gene, CDR1 is SNHLY and CDR2 is FYNNEI. This CDR3 contains 13 residues. The CDR3 region is CASNIVQGNEQFF. The CDR3 region has the DNA TGTGCCAGCAATATAGTTCAGGGCAATGAGCAGTTCTTC.

The J gene is TRBJ2-1, the V gene TRBV2; D perhaps matches TRBD2 (6 bases). CDR1 and CDR2 from the germline V gene are SNHLY and FYNNEI. V dropped 3 bases and J dropped 9 bases, with 12 bases sitting between them. The CDR3 spans 13 residues. DNA of the CDR3: TGTGCCAGCAGTGATGTTAGGGGAGGTGAGCAGTTCTTC. It translates to CASSDVRGGEQFF.